The rows below give T cell receptor beta chains drawn from one sample of a study of T cell repertoires in cytomegalovirus infection. TCRdb called the reads again in MiXCR, with one record for every CDR3 protein. The data hold hundreds of thousands of distinct CDR3 sequences, with around 10% observed a single time. Sequencing used PBMCs. These receptors were collected from a human donor in good health (CMV status not recorded). Some clones in this sample may be carry-over from other donors' samples. Both conserved end residues are part of each CDR3. The D gene is left open where the match is weak. Size values are once, few and many counts, or a class for expanded clones, and some rows have none.

J gene: TRBJ2-2
V gene: TRBV20-1
clone size: many
D gene: TRBD1
CDR3 DNA: TGCAGTGCTAGATCTAGACAGGGTCCCCTCTCCGGGGAGCTGTTTTTT
CDR3 protein: CSARSRQGPLSGELFF

J gene: TRBJ1-4
V gene: TRBV18
clone size: few
D gene: .
CDR3 DNA: TGTGCCAGCTCACCACAGGGGGGTGAAAAACTGTTTTTT
CDR3 protein: CASSPQGGEKLFF

J gene: TRBJ1-1
V gene: TRBV20-1
clone size: .
D gene: .
CDR3 DNA: TGCAGTGCTATCCTCGCAGGGGTTGACACTGAAGCTTTCTTT
CDR3 protein: CSAILAGVDTEAFF

J gene: TRBJ1-2
V gene: TRBV7-3
clone size: many
D gene: .
CDR3 DNA: TGTGCCAGCAGCAGAACACACAAGGCACAGGTCAACTATGGCTACACCTTC
CDR3 protein: CASSRTHKAQVNYGYTF

J gene: TRBJ1-1
V gene: TRBV11-2
clone size: many
D gene: .
CDR3 DNA: TGTGCCAGCAGCTCCACAGGGTCTGAAGCTTTCTTT
CDR3 protein: CASSSTGSEAFF

J gene: TRBJ2-2
V gene: TRBV5-1
clone size: .
D gene: .
CDR3 DNA: TGCGCCAGCAGCTTGGTTAGCGGAGCGAACACCGGGGAGCTGTTTTTT
CDR3 protein: CASSLVSGANTGELFF

J gene: TRBJ2-1
V gene: TRBV2
clone size: .
D gene: TRBD2
CDR3 DNA: TGTGCCAGCAGTGTGGGGACTAGCGGGACCAATGAGCAGTTCTTC
CDR3 protein: CASSVGTSGTNEQFF

J gene: TRBJ2-1
V gene: TRBV7-8
clone size: many
D gene: TRBD2
CDR3 DNA: TGTGCCAGCAGCCCCTTGGGTAGCGGGGAGGGATACAATGAGCAGTTCTTC
CDR3 protein: CASSPLGSGEGYNEQFF

J gene: TRBJ2-1
V gene: TRBV7-8
clone size: many
D gene: .
CDR3 DNA: TGTGCCAGCAGCTGGACAGTTAATGAGCAGTTCTTC
CDR3 protein: CASSWTVNEQFF

J gene: TRBJ2-5
V gene: TRBV29-1
clone size: once
D gene: .
CDR3 DNA: TGCAGCGTTGCCCCCTTATTAGGGGAAGAGACCCAGTACTTC
CDR3 protein: CSVAPLLGEETQYF

J gene: TRBJ1-2
V gene: TRBV20-1
clone size: .
D gene: .
CDR3 DNA: TGCAGTGCTAGTAAGGACGATCTGAGCGGCTACACCTTC
CDR3 protein: CSASKDDLSGYTF

J gene: TRBJ2-7
V gene: TRBV28
clone size: many
D gene: .
CDR3 DNA: TGTGCCAGCAGTCCCGACTTGCCGTCCTACGAGCAGTACTTC
CDR3 protein: CASSPDLPSYEQYF

J gene: TRBJ2-7
V gene: TRBV5-6
clone size: many
D gene: .
CDR3 DNA: TGTGCCAGCAGCTTTGGCTACGAGCAGTACTTC
CDR3 protein: CASSFGYEQYF

J gene: TRBJ2-1
V gene: TRBV7-6
clone size: many
D gene: .
CDR3 DNA: TGTGCCAGCAGCCCGGAAGGGCACAGAAATGAGCAGTTCTTC
CDR3 protein: CASSPEGHRNEQFF

J gene: TRBJ1-5
V gene: TRBV19
clone size: many
D gene: .
CDR3 DNA: TGTGCCAGTAGTATCGGCCGTAGCAATCAGCCCCAGCATTTT
CDR3 protein: CASSIGRSNQPQHF

J gene: TRBJ2-3
V gene: TRBV11-3
clone size: .
D gene: TRBD2
CDR3 DNA: TGTGCCAGCAGCTTAGGGGCGGGGGCAGATACGCAGTATTTT
CDR3 protein: CASSLGAGADTQYF

J gene: TRBJ2-7
V gene: TRBV18
clone size: .
D gene: .
CDR3 DNA: TGTGCCAGCTCACTTAGTATGGGGGACGAGCAGTACTTC
CDR3 protein: CASSLSMGDEQYF

J gene: TRBJ2-3
V gene: TRBV20-1
clone size: many
D gene: TRBD2
CDR3 DNA: TGCAGTGCTAGGACTAGCGGAACCACAGATACGCAGTATTTT
CDR3 protein: CSARTSGTTDTQYF

J gene: TRBJ1-1
V gene: TRBV5-6
clone size: many
D gene: TRBD1
CDR3 DNA: TGTGCCAGCAGCTTGGTGCATCCAGGGGGCGCTTTAAGGAACACTGAAGCTTTCTTT
CDR3 protein: CASSLVHPGGALRNTEAFF

J gene: TRBJ2-2
V gene: TRBV7-8
clone size: many
D gene: TRBD2
CDR3 DNA: TGTGCCAGCAGCACCAGGGTAGCGGGAGACACCGGGGAGCTGTTTTTT
CDR3 protein: CASSTRVAGDTGELFF

J gene: TRBJ1-2
V gene: TRBV19
clone size: .
D gene: .
CDR3 DNA: TGTGCCAGCGGGGGGCCAGGGAGACGGCTCGGGGGCTACACCTTC
CDR3 protein: CASGGPGRRLGGYTF

J gene: TRBJ1-2
V gene: TRBV6-2/TRBV6-3
clone size: few
D gene: .
CDR3 DNA: TGTGCCAGCAGTTACAGCTCCGGCCGGCCAGCTAACTATGGCTACACCTTC
CDR3 protein: CASSYSSGRPANYGYTF

J gene: TRBJ1-4
V gene: TRBV18
clone size: .
D gene: .
CDR3 DNA: TGTGCCAGCTCACCGCCTCGTGCGGGGATGTCTAATGAAAAACTGTTTTTT
CDR3 protein: CASSPPRAGMSNEKLFF

J gene: TRBJ1-2
V gene: TRBV6-1
clone size: many
D gene: .
CDR3 DNA: TGTGCCAGCAGTTCGACGACCTCCAGCTATGGCTACACCTTC
CDR3 protein: CASSSTTSSYGYTF

J gene: TRBJ1-4
V gene: TRBV27
clone size: many
D gene: TRBD1
CDR3 DNA: TGTGCCAGCCATCCCTCGACAGGGCGAAATGAAAAACTGTTTTTT
CDR3 protein: CASHPSTGRNEKLFF

J gene: TRBJ1-6
V gene: TRBV4-2
clone size: many
D gene: .
CDR3 DNA: TGTGCCAGCAGCCAAGCGGAGGGGTCGGGTTCACCCCTCCACTTT
CDR3 protein: CASSQAEGSGSPLHF

J gene: TRBJ1-1
V gene: TRBV12-3/TRBV12-4
clone size: many
D gene: .
CDR3 DNA: TGTGCCAGCAGTTTAAATCTGCCCGGGGGCACTGAAGCTTTCTTT
CDR3 protein: CASSLNLPGGTEAFF

J gene: TRBJ1-6
V gene: TRBV20-1
clone size: .
D gene: .
CDR3 DNA: TGCAGTGCTAGAGACGGGACGAGCTCCTATAATTCACCCCTCCACTTT
CDR3 protein: CSARDGTSSYNSPLHF

J gene: TRBJ2-7
V gene: TRBV7-2
clone size: many
D gene: TRBD2
CDR3 DNA: TGTGCCAGCAGCTTTAGCGGGAGGGCCGGGTGGCAGTACTTC
CDR3 protein: CASSFSGRAGWQYF

J gene: TRBJ1-1
V gene: TRBV5-4
clone size: .
D gene: .
CDR3 DNA: TGTGCCAGCAGCGGGCTGACAGGCCCGCTGAGTGACACTGAAGCTTTCTTT
CDR3 protein: CASSGLTGPLSDTEAFF

J gene: TRBJ2-4
V gene: TRBV9
clone size: few
D gene: .
CDR3 DNA: TGTGCCAGCAGCGTAGAAGGGGGTGGACTAGCCAAAAACATTCAGTACTTC
CDR3 protein: CASSVEGGGLAKNIQYF

J gene: TRBJ2-2
V gene: TRBV5-5
clone size: many
D gene: TRBD2
CDR3 DNA: TGTGCCAGCAGCGAACGAATAAGAAGCGGGAGGAGCACCGGGGAGCTGTTTTTT
CDR3 protein: CASSERIRSGRSTGELFF

J gene: TRBJ1-2
V gene: TRBV19
clone size: many
D gene: .
CDR3 DNA: TGTGCCAGTAGTAGGGGGAGTAATCGGCCCGGCTACACCTTC
CDR3 protein: CASSRGSNRPGYTF

J gene: TRBJ2-7
V gene: TRBV6-2/TRBV6-3
clone size: few
D gene: .
CDR3 DNA: TGTGCCAGCAGGAAGTACCTGGAGCAGTACTTC
CDR3 protein: CASRKYLEQYF

J gene: TRBJ1-6
V gene: TRBV19
clone size: many
D gene: .
CDR3 DNA: TGTGCCGTGCAAGGAGCGAGCTCCTATAATTCACCCCTCCACTTT
CDR3 protein: CAVQGASSYNSPLHF

J gene: TRBJ2-1
V gene: TRBV7-2
clone size: many
D gene: TRBD2
CDR3 DNA: TGTGCCAGCGTCCGACTAGCGGGGGGGCGAAGTGAGCAGTTCTTC
CDR3 protein: CASVRLAGGRSEQFF

J gene: TRBJ2-1
V gene: TRBV7-2
clone size: many
D gene: .
CDR3 DNA: TGTGCCAGCAGCTTAGCCCACAGGCGAATATTGTACAATGAGCAGTTCTTC
CDR3 protein: CASSLAHRRILYNEQFF

J gene: TRBJ2-7
V gene: TRBV5-6
clone size: many
D gene: TRBD1
CDR3 DNA: TGTGCCAGCAGCCTACCGGGCAGACAGGGGATCTACGAGCAGTACTTC
CDR3 protein: CASSLPGRQGIYEQYF

J gene: TRBJ1-4
V gene: TRBV2
clone size: .
D gene: .
CDR3 DNA: TGTGCCAGCACTCCGGTTGGAACAGAACCTCTTGCAACTAATGAAAAACTGTTTTTT
CDR3 protein: CASTPVGTEPLATNEKLFF

J gene: TRBJ1-1
V gene: TRBV12-3/TRBV12-4
clone size: few
D gene: .
CDR3 DNA: TGTGCCAGCAGCCTTACTACCCTAGGGTCTGAAGCTTTCTTT
CDR3 protein: CASSLTTLGSEAFF

J gene: TRBJ2-7
V gene: TRBV6-2/TRBV6-3
clone size: few
D gene: TRBD2
CDR3 DNA: TGTGCCAGCAGCTCTAGCGGGAGGGTATACGAGCAGTACTTC
CDR3 protein: CASSSSGRVYEQYF

J gene: TRBJ2-1
V gene: TRBV24-1
clone size: many
D gene: .
CDR3 DNA: TGTGCCACCAGTGATCTGGGACATTTGCCTGAGCAGTTCTTC
CDR3 protein: CATSDLGHLPEQFF

J gene: TRBJ1-1
V gene: TRBV19
clone size: .
D gene: .
CDR3 DNA: TGTGCCAGCCTTAGGGCAGGCTTTGACACTGAAGCTTTCTTT
CDR3 protein: CASLRAGFDTEAFF

J gene: TRBJ1-2
V gene: TRBV5-6
clone size: many
D gene: .
CDR3 DNA: TGTGCCAGCAGCTTGGGCAGGGGCCGGGACTATGGCTACACCTTC
CDR3 protein: CASSLGRGRDYGYTF

J gene: TRBJ2-3
V gene: TRBV24-1
clone size: many
D gene: .
CDR3 DNA: TGTGCCACCAGTCGCAAGGGCACAGATACGCAGTATTTT
CDR3 protein: CATSRKGTDTQYF

J gene: TRBJ1-6
V gene: TRBV19
clone size: few
D gene: .
CDR3 DNA: TGTGCCAGTACCGTGACTAGCTCCTATAATTCACCCCTCCACTTT
CDR3 protein: CASTVTSSYNSPLHF

J gene: TRBJ2-3
V gene: TRBV2
clone size: .
D gene: .
CDR3 DNA: TGTGCCAGCAGTGAAGATGTTGGCACAGATACGCAGTATTTT
CDR3 protein: CASSEDVGTDTQYF

J gene: TRBJ1-2
V gene: TRBV12-5
clone size: many
D gene: .
CDR3 DNA: TGTGCTAGTGGTTCCTCAGGGCAGGCTTTCTATGGCTACACCTTC
CDR3 protein: CASGSSGQAFYGYTF

J gene: TRBJ1-5
V gene: TRBV11-2
clone size: .
D gene: .
CDR3 DNA: TGTGCCAGCAGCACCGGACAAGCTCAGCCCCAGCATTTT
CDR3 protein: CASSTGQAQPQHF

J gene: TRBJ1-3
V gene: TRBV6-5
clone size: few
D gene: TRBD1
CDR3 DNA: TGTGCCAGCTCAGGGGGGGGCGCCGGAAACACCATATATTTT
CDR3 protein: CASSGGGAGNTIYF

J gene: TRBJ1-2
V gene: TRBV18
clone size: few
D gene: .
CDR3 DNA: TGTGCCAGCTCACGGGAAGCTAACTATGGCTACACCTTC
CDR3 protein: CASSREANYGYTF

J gene: TRBJ2-7
V gene: TRBV2
clone size: few
D gene: TRBD1
CDR3 DNA: TGTGCCAGCAGAGGGGACAGAACCTACGAGCAGTACTTC
CDR3 protein: CASRGDRTYEQYF

J gene: TRBJ2-5
V gene: TRBV6-5
clone size: many
D gene: TRBD2
CDR3 DNA: TGTGCCAGCAGTTCAGCGGGAGGGTTTTTAAAGACCCAGTACTTC
CDR3 protein: CASSSAGGFLKTQYF

J gene: TRBJ1-5
V gene: TRBV9
clone size: many
D gene: .
CDR3 DNA: TGTGCCAGCAGCAGGGACGCGGGCAATCAGCCCCAGCATTTT
CDR3 protein: CASSRDAGNQPQHF

J gene: TRBJ2-2
V gene: TRBV4-2
clone size: many
D gene: TRBD2
CDR3 DNA: TGTGCCAGCAGCCAAGTCCTAGCGGGGACCGGGGAGCTGTTTTTT
CDR3 protein: CASSQVLAGTGELFF

J gene: TRBJ2-1
V gene: TRBV4-2
clone size: many
D gene: TRBD2
CDR3 DNA: TGTGCCAGCAGCCAGCCTAGGACTAGCGGGTACAATGAGCAGTTCTTC
CDR3 protein: CASSQPRTSGYNEQFF

J gene: TRBJ2-3
V gene: TRBV10-3
clone size: many
D gene: .
CDR3 DNA: TGTGCCATCAGCCAACCCTCGACAAGCAGTGGGGATACGCAGTATTTT
CDR3 protein: CAISQPSTSSGDTQYF

J gene: TRBJ1-1
V gene: TRBV10-3
clone size: many
D gene: .
CDR3 DNA: TGTGCCATCAGTGAGTCACCCCTGGGGAACACTGAAGCTTTCTTT
CDR3 protein: CAISESPLGNTEAFF

J gene: TRBJ2-7
V gene: TRBV20-1
clone size: .
D gene: .
CDR3 DNA: TGCAGTGCTATAAGCGGGACAGAGGACGAGCAGTACTTC
CDR3 protein: CSAISGTEDEQYF

J gene: TRBJ2-2
V gene: TRBV19
clone size: many
D gene: TRBD1
CDR3 DNA: TGTGCCAGTAGTCCCGACAGGGGATTCGACACCGGGGAGCTGTTTTTT
CDR3 protein: CASSPDRGFDTGELFF